This entry describes one TCR beta chain. This clonotype was counted at least ten times. The target of this receptor is not known. There are no base qualities to consult, and no much larger clone falls within one base. This entry belongs to a study of response to subunit inactivated influenza vaccine (dated by TCRdb to the late 2010s). With regard to the full study: To follow how T cells responded to a trivalent subunit inactivated influenza vaccine, the researchers relied on deep quantitative profiling of the T cell receptor repertoire. What the authors observed across the whole study: According to the authors, only a limited number of new T cells may be recruited by each seasonal influenza vaccination.

The library was generated by RT-PCR. The sample was run on an Illumina HiSeq 2500. TCRdb reworked the public reads: Q25 trimming with fastp, MiXCR clone assembly, productive beta chains retained. Here each entry gathers all rows of one CDR3 protein and keeps the most common genes and DNA. The sample yields under 550,000 distinct CDR3 sequences; approximately 7.6% were counted once. Of the sample, over 10% falls within the top ten clones. CDR1 and CDR2 are read off the germline V gene (reference sequence) as LGHDT and YNNKEL. The CDR3, cysteine through phenylalanine, is 15 amino acids long. Only the CDR3 region is kept as DNA, spanning 45 bases read in frame from base 1. Ends trimmed: V by 2 bases, J by 3 bases; bases unmatched to a gene: 6.

This TCR was sampled from a man aged 45 to 70 who received an inactivated influenza vaccine. Donor details come from another sample of the same person, matched by shared clones. Here the sequenced sample was PBMCs from blood, taken roughly 24 months after vaccination. The chain is made from TRBV3-1 and TRBJ1-2; 7 junctional bases match TRBD1. This receptor has the CDR3 CASSQWNGQDYGYTF. At the DNA level, the sequence is TGTGCCAGCAGCCAATGGAATGGACAGGACTATGGCTACACCTTC.